Listed below are T cell receptor beta chains from one sample, sequenced in a study of blood T cell repertoires in COVID-19. The method was immunoSEQ multiplex PCR; TCRdb's version includes in-frame clones alone and lacks a portion of them. The sample lists 45,000 or so clones, 85% to 90% occurring once. The sequenced sample consisted of peripheral blood. Every receptor here comes from a man in his forties with active COVID-19. Each CDR3 is given with its conserved first and last residue. The D gene is left open where the match is weak. Rows may omit the clone size; those that give it use once, few, many or a size class.

V,size,D,J,CDR3,DNA
TRBV6-2/TRBV6-3,NA,TRBD1,TRBJ2-7,CASSYSKDRGEYEQYF,TGTGCCAGCAGTTACTCGAAGGACAGGGGGGAGTACGAGCAGTACTTC
TRBV19,NA,TRBD1,TRBJ1-6,CASSARQGKNSPLHF,TGTGCCAGTAGCGCACGACAGGGCAAAAATTCACCCCTCCACTTT
TRBV6-1,NA,NA,TRBJ2-3,CASSEKAGANTDTQYF,TGTGCCAGCAGTGAAAAGGCGGGTGCGAACACAGATACGCAGTATTTT
TRBV19,NA,NA,TRBJ1-2,CASSMGSGFSYGYTF,TGTGCCAGTAGTATGGGCTCGGGGTTTAGCTATGGCTACACCTTC
TRBV28,NA,TRBD1,TRBJ1-2,CASSPLGQGGNYGYTF,TGTGCCAGCAGTCCCCTTGGACAGGGGGGGAACTATGGCTACACCTTC
TRBV28,NA,NA,TRBJ2-2,CASSFERVGTGELFF,TGTGCCAGCAGTTTTGAGAGGGTTGGCACCGGGGAGCTGTTTTTT
TRBV15,NA,NA,TRBJ1-3,CATSGGRIPGNTIYF,TGTGCCACCAGCGGAGGGAGGATTCCTGGAAACACCATATATTTT
TRBV29-1,NA,TRBD2,TRBJ2-3,CSVEVYTGTSATDTQYF,TGCAGCGTTGAAGTCTACACCGGGACTAGCGCGACAGATACGCAGTATTTT
TRBV6-1,few,NA,TRBJ2-7,CASSESGTRYYEQYF,TGTGCCAGCAGTGAATCCGGGACAAGATACTACGAGCAGTACTTC
TRBV4-1,NA,TRBD2,TRBJ2-3,CASSQGFLLAASTDTQYF,TGCGCCAGCAGCCAAGGATTTCTCCTAGCGGCTAGCACAGATACGCAGTATTTT
TRBV24-1,once,TRBD1,TRBJ2-2,CATSDWRGQGSSGELFF,TGTGCCACCAGTGATTGGAGGGGACAGGGATCGTCCGGGGAGCTGTTTTTT
TRBV7-9,NA,TRBD1,TRBJ1-2,CASSWGQANYGYTF,TGTGCCAGCAGCTGGGGACAGGCTAACTATGGCTACACCTTC
TRBV5-4,few,TRBD2,TRBJ2-1,CASSWGLAATDKPAEQFF,TGTGCCAGCAGCTGGGGACTAGCGGCAACCGATAAGCCGGCTGAGCAGTTCTTC
TRBV9,NA,NA,TRBJ2-7,CASSVEAQRAEQYF,TGTGCCAGCAGCGTAGAAGCGCAAAGAGCCGAGCAGTACTTC
TRBV24-1,NA,TRBD2,TRBJ2-7,CATSAAGESYEQYF,TGTGCCACCAGTGCAGCGGGAGAGTCCTACGAGCAGTACTTC
TRBV24-1,NA,TRBD1,TRBJ1-2,CATSDHGQGKGYTF,TGTGCCACCAGTGATCATGGACAGGGGAAAGGCTACACCTTC
TRBV5-6,NA,TRBD1,TRBJ1-1,CASSFRQGAYMNTEAFF,TGTGCCAGCAGCTTTCGGCAGGGGGCATACATGAACACTGAAGCTTTCTTT
TRBV6-5,NA,TRBD2,TRBJ2-7,CASSPLAGGRHEQYF,TGTGCCAGCAGTCCCCTAGCGGGAGGGCGCCACGAGCAGTACTTC
TRBV7-3,NA,NA,TRBJ2-5,CASSLTPGETQYF,TGTGCCAGCAGCTTAACCCCGGGGGAGACCCAGTACTTC
TRBV7-2,NA,NA,TRBJ2-5,CASSLGVAGPHQETQYF,TGTGCCAGCAGCTTAGGTGTGGCAGGTCCCCACCAAGAGACCCAGTACTTC
TRBV5-4,NA,TRBD2,TRBJ2-5,CASSWTSGRGETQYF,TGTGCCAGCAGCTGGACTAGCGGGAGGGGAGAGACCCAGTACTTC
TRBV10-3,NA,NA,TRBJ1-2,CAISETQDGEYGYTF,TGTGCCATCAGTGAGACTCAGGACGGGGAGTATGGCTACACCTTC
TRBV24-1,NA,NA,TRBJ1-5,CATSAGQGGQPQHF,TGTGCCACCAGCGCGGGGCAGGGTGGGCAGCCCCAGCATTTT
TRBV9,NA,NA,TRBJ2-7,CASSVDFNEQYF,TGTGCCAGCAGCGTAGACTTCAACGAGCAGTACTTC
TRBV24-1,NA,TRBD1,TRBJ2-1,CATRTGTGGYEQFF,TGTGCCACCAGGACCGGGACAGGGGGTTATGAGCAGTTCTTC
TRBV19,NA,NA,TRBJ1-2,CASSIDLRQSYGYTF,TGTGCCAGTAGTATAGATCTGAGACAAAGCTATGGCTACACCTTC
TRBV2,NA,TRBD2,TRBJ2-7,CASTPQGGDYSSYEQYF,TGTGCCAGCACCCCCCAGGGAGGGGACTACAGCTCCTACGAGCAGTACTTC
TRBV3-1/TRBV3-2,NA,TRBD2,TRBJ2-3,CASSRRGTDTQYF,TGTGCCAGCAGCCGGCGGGGGACAGATACGCAGTATTTT
TRBV10-2,NA,TRBD2,TRBJ2-1,CASKVSGTRGNEQFF,TGCGCCAGCAAGGTTAGCGGGACAAGAGGCAATGAGCAGTTCTTC
TRBV5-6,NA,TRBD2,TRBJ2-7,CASSLGLAGVEQYF,TGTGCCAGCAGCTTGGGACTAGCGGGAGTGGAGCAGTACTTC